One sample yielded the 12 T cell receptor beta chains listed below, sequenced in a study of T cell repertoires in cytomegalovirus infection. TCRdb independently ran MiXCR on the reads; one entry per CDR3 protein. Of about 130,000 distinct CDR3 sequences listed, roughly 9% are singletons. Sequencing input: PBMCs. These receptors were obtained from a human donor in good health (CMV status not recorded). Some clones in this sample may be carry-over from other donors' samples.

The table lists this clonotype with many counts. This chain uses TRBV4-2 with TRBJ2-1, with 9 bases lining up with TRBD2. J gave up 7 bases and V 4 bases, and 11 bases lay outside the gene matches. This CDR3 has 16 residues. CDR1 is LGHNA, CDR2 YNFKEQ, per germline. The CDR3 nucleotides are TGTGCCAGCAGCCGCCAGAGCGGGGGGCCTCCAAATGAGCAGTTCTTC. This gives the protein CASSRQSGGPPNEQFF.

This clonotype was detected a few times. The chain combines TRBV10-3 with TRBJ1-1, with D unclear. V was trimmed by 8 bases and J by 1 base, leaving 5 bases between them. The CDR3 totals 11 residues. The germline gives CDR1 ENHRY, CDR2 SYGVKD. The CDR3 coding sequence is TGTGCCATCGCCCAGAACACTGAAGCTTTCTTT. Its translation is CAIAQNTEAFF.

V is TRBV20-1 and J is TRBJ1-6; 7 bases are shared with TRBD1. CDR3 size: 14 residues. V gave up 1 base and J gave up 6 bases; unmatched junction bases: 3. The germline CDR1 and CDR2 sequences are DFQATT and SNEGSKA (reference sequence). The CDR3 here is CSARVGTVNSPLHF. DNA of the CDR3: TGCAGTGCTAGAGTGGGGACAGTTAATTCACCCCTCCACTTT.

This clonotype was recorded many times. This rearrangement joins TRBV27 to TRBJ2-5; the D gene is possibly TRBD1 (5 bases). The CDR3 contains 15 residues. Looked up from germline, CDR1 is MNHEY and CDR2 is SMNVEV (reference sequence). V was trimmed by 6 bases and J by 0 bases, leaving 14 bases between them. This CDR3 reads CASRQRDSHQETQYF. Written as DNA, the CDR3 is TGTGCCAGCAGGCAAAGAGACAGCCACCAAGAGACCCAGTACTTC.

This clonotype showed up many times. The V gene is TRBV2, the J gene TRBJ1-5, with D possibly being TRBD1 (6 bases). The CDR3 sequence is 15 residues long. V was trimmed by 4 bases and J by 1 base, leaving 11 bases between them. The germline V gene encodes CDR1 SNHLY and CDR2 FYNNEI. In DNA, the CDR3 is TGTGCCAGCAGTGGATCACAGGGAAGCAATCAGCCCCAGCATTTT. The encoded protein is CASSGSQGSNQPQHF.

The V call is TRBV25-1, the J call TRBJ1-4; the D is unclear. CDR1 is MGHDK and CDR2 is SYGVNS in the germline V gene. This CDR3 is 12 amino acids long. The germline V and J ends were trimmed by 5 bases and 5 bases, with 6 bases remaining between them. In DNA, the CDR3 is TGTGCCAGCAGTCGACCGAATGAAAAACTGTTTTTT. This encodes CASSRPNEKLFF.

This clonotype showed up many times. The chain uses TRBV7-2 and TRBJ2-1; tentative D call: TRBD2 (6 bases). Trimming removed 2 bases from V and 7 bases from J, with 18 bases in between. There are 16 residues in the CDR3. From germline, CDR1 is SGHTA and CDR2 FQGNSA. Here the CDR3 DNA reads TGTGCCAGCAGCTTAAGGCCGGGCCTGGGGGGAAATGAGCAGTTCTTC. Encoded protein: CASSLRPGLGGNEQFF. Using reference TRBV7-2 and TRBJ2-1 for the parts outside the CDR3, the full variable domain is GAGVSQSPSNKVTEKGKDVELRCDPISGHTALYWYRQSLGQGLEFLIYFQGNSAPDKSGLPSDRFSAERTGGSVSTLTIQRTQQEDSAVYLCASSLRPGLGGNEQFFGPGTRLTVL.

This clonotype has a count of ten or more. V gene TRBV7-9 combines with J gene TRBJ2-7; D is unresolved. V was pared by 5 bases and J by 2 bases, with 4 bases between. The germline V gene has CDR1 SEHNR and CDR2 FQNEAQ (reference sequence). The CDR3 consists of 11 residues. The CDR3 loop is CASSGTYEQYF. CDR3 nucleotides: TGTGCCAGCAGCGGTACCTACGAGCAGTACTTC.

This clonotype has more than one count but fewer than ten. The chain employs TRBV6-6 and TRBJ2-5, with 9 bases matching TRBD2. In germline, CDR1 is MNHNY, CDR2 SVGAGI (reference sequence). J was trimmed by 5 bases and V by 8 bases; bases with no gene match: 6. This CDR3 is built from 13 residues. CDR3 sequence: CASCSGGMETQYF. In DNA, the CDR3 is TGTGCCAGCTGTAGCGGGGGTATGGAGACCCAGTACTTC.

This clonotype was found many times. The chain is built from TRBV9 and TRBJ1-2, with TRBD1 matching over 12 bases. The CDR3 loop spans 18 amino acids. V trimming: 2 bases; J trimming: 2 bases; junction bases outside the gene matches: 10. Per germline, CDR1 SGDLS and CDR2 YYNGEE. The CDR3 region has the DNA TGTGCCAGCAGCGTGGCCGGGACAGGGGGCGTTGGAAACTATGGCTACACCTTC. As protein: CASSVAGTGGVGNYGYTF.

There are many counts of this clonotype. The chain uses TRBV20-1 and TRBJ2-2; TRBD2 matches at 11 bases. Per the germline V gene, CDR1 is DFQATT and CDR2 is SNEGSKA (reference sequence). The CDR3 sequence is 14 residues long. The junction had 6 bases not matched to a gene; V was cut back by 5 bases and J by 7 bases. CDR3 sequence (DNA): TGCAGTGCTCGTAGCGGGGGGGCTAACGGGGAGCTGTTTTTT. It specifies CSARSGGANGELFF.

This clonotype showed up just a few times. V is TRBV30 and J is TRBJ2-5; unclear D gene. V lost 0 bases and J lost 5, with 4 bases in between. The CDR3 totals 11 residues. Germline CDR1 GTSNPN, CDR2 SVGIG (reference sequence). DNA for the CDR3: TGTGCCTGGAGTGTACAGGAGACCCAGTACTTC. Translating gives CAWSVQETQYF.